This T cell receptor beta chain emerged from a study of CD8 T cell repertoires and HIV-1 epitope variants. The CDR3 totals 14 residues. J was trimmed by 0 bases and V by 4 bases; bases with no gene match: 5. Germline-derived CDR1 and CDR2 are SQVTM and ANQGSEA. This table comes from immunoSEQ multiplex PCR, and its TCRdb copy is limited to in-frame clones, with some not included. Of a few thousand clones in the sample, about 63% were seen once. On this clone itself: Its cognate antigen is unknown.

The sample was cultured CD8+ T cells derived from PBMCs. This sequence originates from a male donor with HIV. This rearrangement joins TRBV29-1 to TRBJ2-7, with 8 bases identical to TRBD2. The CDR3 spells CSVVYSGSSYEQYF. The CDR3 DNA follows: TGCAGCGTTGTCTACAGCGGGAGCTCCTACGAGCAGTACTTC.